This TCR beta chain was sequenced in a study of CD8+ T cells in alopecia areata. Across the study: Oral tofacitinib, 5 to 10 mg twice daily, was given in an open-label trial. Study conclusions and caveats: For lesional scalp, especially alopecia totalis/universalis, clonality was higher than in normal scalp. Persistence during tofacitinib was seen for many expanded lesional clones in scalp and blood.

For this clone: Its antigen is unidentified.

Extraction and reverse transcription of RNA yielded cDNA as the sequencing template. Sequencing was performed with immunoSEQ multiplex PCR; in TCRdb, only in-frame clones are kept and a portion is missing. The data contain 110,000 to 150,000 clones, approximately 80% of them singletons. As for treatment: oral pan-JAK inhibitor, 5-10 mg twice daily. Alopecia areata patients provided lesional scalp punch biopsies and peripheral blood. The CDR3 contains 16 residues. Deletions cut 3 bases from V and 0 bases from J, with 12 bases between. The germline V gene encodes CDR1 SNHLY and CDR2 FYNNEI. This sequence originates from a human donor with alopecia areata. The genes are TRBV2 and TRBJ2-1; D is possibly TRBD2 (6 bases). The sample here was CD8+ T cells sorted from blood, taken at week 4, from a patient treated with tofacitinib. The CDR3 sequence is CASSDPRRGSYNEQFF. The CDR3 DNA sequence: TGTGCCAGCAGTGATCCTCGGCGGGGCTCCTACAATGAGCAGTTCTTC.